What follows are 30 T cell receptor beta chains derived from one specimen sequenced in a study of cytomegalovirus exposure and HLA in healthy donors (dated by TCRdb to 2015 to 2018). Receptor libraries were prepared by the immunoSEQ multiplex PCR assay. For the multiplex PCR, a mixture combining 60 forward primers for TCR Vbeta segments and 13 reverse primers for TCR Jbeta segments was used. In TCRdb, the immuneACCESS table is reduced to in-frame sequences with V and J assigned. These tables do not hold every clone; where another copy was compared, an unresolved V gene accounts for under half, and the others remain unexplained. The sample includes about 120,000 clones, with 74% observed a single time. Approximately 2% of the sample is in the top ten clones. Sequenced sample: PBMCs. Receptor source: a human donor in good health.

This chain uses TRBV19 with TRBJ2-5; TRBD1 matches at 8 bases. The CDR3 runs to 14 residues. J gave up 2 bases and V 4 bases, and 3 bases lay outside the gene matches. Germline V gene sequence: CDR1 LNHDA, CDR2 SQIVND (reference sequence). CDR3 protein: CASSNRQGQETQYF. In DNA form, the CDR3 reads TGTGCCAGTAGTAACCGACAGGGGCAAGAGACCCAGTACTTC. The complete variable domain, with remaining parts taken from reference TRBV19 and TRBJ2-5, reads DGGITQSPKYLFRKEGQNVTLSCEQNLNHDAMYWYRQDPGQGLRLIYYSQIVNDFQKGDIAEGYSVSREKKESFPLTVTSAQKNPTAFYLCASSNRQGQETQYFGPGTRLLVL.

The chain carries TRBV27 and TRBJ1-6; D is undetermined. The CDR3 runs 12 residues. V shed 1 base and J shed 10 bases, with 5 bases lying between them. From germline, CDR1 is MNHEY and CDR2 SMNVEV (reference sequence). The CDR3 loop is CASSLFQSPLHF. CDR3 nucleotides: TGTGCCAGCAGTTTATTTCAGTCACCCCTCCACTTT.

The chain couples TRBV6-1 to TRBJ2-7; 8 nucleotides align to TRBD1. From germline, CDR1 is MNHNS and CDR2 SASEGT. V was pared by 4 bases and J by 5 bases, with 4 bases of the junction left unmatched. CDR3 length: 13 residues. CDR3 nucleotides: TGTGCCAGCAGTGGACAGGGGAAAGACGAGCAGTACTTC. It yields the protein CASSGQGKDEQYF.

In nucleotides, the CDR3 is TGTGCCAGCACGCAACGGGGGGGGGCCCAAACCGATACGCAGTATTTT. It is translated as CASTQRGGAQTDTQYF. V is TRBV7-2 and J is TRBJ2-3, with 8 bases fitting TRBD2. The CDR3 is made up of 16 amino acids. V shed 7 bases, J shed 6 bases, and the junction held 15 bases outside the gene matches. Germline loops: CDR1 SGHTA, CDR2 FQGNSA.

J is TRBJ2-2 and V is TRBV21-1; the tabulated D call, TRBD2, remains unverified against the DNA. TRBV21-1 is described as a pseudogene. This CDR3 region has 18 residues. The CDR3 here is CASSKVSSGSKGPGELFF. CDR3 nucleotide sequence: TGTGCCAGCAGCAAAGTTAGTAGCGGGAGTAAAGGACCCGGGGAGCTGTTTTTT.

The rearrangement links TRBV7-9 to TRBJ1-1, with 10 bases fitting TRBD1. Germline V CDR1 and CDR2: SEHNR, FQNEAQ (reference sequence). Trimming removed 5 bases from V and 3 bases from J; junction bases left unmatched: 15. The CDR3 totals 18 residues. For the CDR3, the DNA is TGTGCCAGCAGCCTAGGGGCGGGACAGGGGATTAGGGACACTGAAGCTTTCTTT. Its protein is CASSLGAGQGIRDTEAFF.

The rearrangement joins TRBV4-2 to TRBJ2-2; 7 bases agree with TRBD2. The germline V gene has CDR1 LGHNA and CDR2 YNFKEQ. The junction had 13 bases not matched to a gene; V was cut back by 0 bases and J by 3 bases. CDR3 length: 19 amino acids. CDR3: CASSQDGKGGDSHTGELFF. CDR3 nucleotides: TGTGCCAGCAGCCAAGATGGGAAGGGAGGGGATTCACACACCGGGGAGCTGTTTTTT.

This rearrangement joins TRBV5-1 to TRBJ2-2; 14 positions agree with TRBD2. V shed 4 bases, J shed 6 bases, and the junction held 8 bases outside the gene matches. Per the germline V gene, CDR1 is SGHRS and CDR2 is YFSETQ. The CDR3 is 17 amino acids. The CDR3 is CASSREGTSGSPGELFF. The CDR3 DNA reads TGCGCCAGCAGCCGTGAGGGGACTAGCGGGAGTCCCGGGGAGCTGTTTTTT.

This clone was counted a few times. V usage is TRBV14 and J usage is TRBJ1-1; D may be TRBD1 (5 bases). Germline CDR1 reads SGHDN; CDR2 reads FVKESK. This CDR3 is built from 17 residues. Trimming took off 1 base at V and 3 bases at J, with 18 bases between the two ends. The CDR3 nucleotides read TGTGCCAGCAGCCAAGTCCAGGGCCCCAGGTCGGACACTGAAGCTTTCTTT. It is translated as CASSQVQGPRSDTEAFF.

This chain uses TRBV5-4 with TRBJ2-1; 10 nucleotides line up with TRBD2. Germline V gene sequence: CDR1 SGHNT, CDR2 YYREEE (reference sequence). V shed 6 bases, J shed 0 bases, and the junction held 3 bases outside the gene matches. The CDR3 loop spans 15 amino acids. CDR3 nucleotide sequence: TGTGCCAGCACTGTAGCGGGAGGCTCCTACAATGAGCAGTTCTTC. This codes for CASTVAGGSYNEQFF.

This clone was observed a few times. This chain uses TRBV28 with TRBJ2-1; TRBD2 matches 7 bases. Germline CDR1 MDHEN, CDR2 SYDVKM. J was trimmed by 8 bases and V by 5 bases; bases with no gene match: 21. This CDR3 has 18 residues. Written as DNA, the CDR3 is TGTGCCAGCAGTGTCCCGATACTAGCGCGAGGAAACGACGATGAGCAGTTCTTC. Encoded protein: CASSVPILARGNDDEQFF.

This clone occurred a few times. The gene calls are TRBV7-2 and TRBJ2-7, with D unresolved. The CDR3 consists of 16 residues. Germline-derived CDR1 and CDR2 are SGHTA and FQGNSA. Trimming left V 5 bases short and J 0 bases short, with 17 bases between. CDR3 protein: CASSPTLAKSSYEQYF. CDR3 nucleotides: TGTGCCAGCAGCCCAACGCTCGCTAAGAGCTCCTACGAGCAGTACTTC.

The table lists this clone with a few counts. J is TRBJ1-1 and V is TRBV5-6; maybe TRBD1 (5 bases). CDR3 length: 11 residues. Trimming removed 3 bases from V and 6 bases from J, with 6 bases in between. Germline values: CDR1 SGHDT, CDR2 YYEEEE. CDR3 loop: CASSWDSEAFF. CDR3 DNA: TGTGCCAGCAGCTGGGACTCTGAAGCTTTCTTT.

About this clone itself: The sample has other DNA sequences that encode this CDR3 too. The chain has TRBV2 and TRBJ2-7; D unclear. Germline CDR1 SNHLY, CDR2 FYNNEI. V was trimmed by 6 bases and J by 0 bases, leaving 6 bases between them. The CDR3 is 12 residues long. CDR3 sequence reads: CASSASSYEQYF. CDR3 bases: TGTGCCAGCAGCGCGAGCTCCTACGAGCAGTACTTC.

The sample holds one count of this clone. Other DNA sequences within the sample encode an identical CDR3. The chain uses TRBV29-1 and TRBJ1-1; 8 bases line up with TRBD1. Per the germline V gene, CDR1 is SQVTM and CDR2 is ANQGSEA. The CDR3 is 12 amino acids. With V trimmed by 7 bases and J by 2 bases, 3 bases remained unmatched. As DNA, the CDR3 is TGCAGCGGCGGACAGGGTAACACTGAAGCTTTCTTT. This translates into CSGGQGNTEAFF.

This clone was seen just once. This chain links TRBV4-1 with TRBJ2-7; TRBD2 matches 7 bases. The junction had 6 bases not matched to a gene; V was cut back by 1 base and J by 0 bases. Germline CDR1 is MGHRA and CDR2 is YSYEKL. CDR3 length equals 16 residues. The CDR3 here is CASSQAIGGSSYEQYF. CDR3 nucleotide sequence: TGCGCCAGCAGCCAAGCCATTGGCGGGAGCTCCTACGAGCAGTACTTC.

V and J are TRBV5-1 and TRBJ2-2; maybe TRBD2 (5 bases). The CDR3 has 16 amino acids. Germline V lookup: CDR1 SGHRS, CDR2 YFSETQ. The germline V and J ends were trimmed by 4 bases and 5 bases, with 18 bases remaining between them. CDR3 sequence reads: CASSPDSVRVTGELFF. CDR3 bases: TGCGCCAGCAGCCCCGATAGCGTGAGGGTGACCGGGGAGCTGTTTTTT.

The rearrangement links TRBV4-3 to TRBJ1-1; 10 nucleotides line up with TRBD1. With V trimmed by 3 bases and J by 10 bases, 11 bases remained unmatched. Germline V lookup: CDR1 LGHNA, CDR2 YSLEER. The CDR3 is 15 amino acids. In DNA, the CDR3 is TGCGCCAGCAGCCAGGATAAATGGGACAGGGGAAGAGCTTTCTTT. This gives the protein CASSQDKWDRGRAFF.

This clone was observed a few times. V and J are TRBV11-3 and TRBJ2-6; D perhaps matches TRBD1 (6 bases). Germline lookup yields CDR1 SGHNT and CDR2 YENEEA. The CDR3 runs 17 residues. V was clipped by 5 bases and J by 0 bases, with 14 bases between them. The CDR3 loop is CASSPRTASSGANVLTF. The CDR3 DNA follows: TGTGCCAGCAGCCCCAGGACAGCCAGCTCTGGGGCCAACGTCCTGACTTTC.

J is TRBJ2-5 and V is TRBV4-2, with 12 bases fitting TRBD2. Germline values: CDR1 LGHNA, CDR2 YNFKEQ. V lost 4 bases, J lost 4 bases, and 4 bases stayed unmatched. This CDR3 comprises 15 residues. This chain's CDR3 is CASSLRTSGTETQYF. The CDR3 nucleotides read TGTGCCAGCAGCCTTAGGACTAGCGGGACAGAGACCCAGTACTTC.

The chain joins TRBV5-1 to TRBJ2-3; D is perhaps TRBD2 (5 bases). The CDR3 consists of 15 residues. Trimming left V 1 base short and J 1 base short, with 10 bases between. Germline V gene sequence: CDR1 SGHRS, CDR2 YFSETQ. CDR3 in DNA: TGCGCCAGCAGCTTGCGGGGAGTTCGCACAGATACGCAGTATTTT. Translating gives CASSLRGVRTDTQYF.

J is TRBJ2-3 and V is TRBV5-6, with D perhaps matching TRBD1 (5 bases). This CDR3 has 16 amino acids. Trimming shortened V by 1 base and J by 2 bases, and 14 bases separated the two germline ends. Germline V lookup: CDR1 SGHDT, CDR2 YYEEEE. For the CDR3, the DNA is TGTGCCAGCAGCTTGATAAGGAGACAGTTCACAGATACGCAGTATTTT. As protein: CASSLIRRQFTDTQYF.

V and J are TRBV30 and TRBJ2-7; 8 bases line up with TRBD2. Germline lookup yields CDR1 GTSNPN and CDR2 SVGIG (reference sequence). The V segment lost 5 bases and the J segment 4 bases; nucleotides outside the gene matches: 4. CDR3 length equals 12 residues. The CDR3 bases are TGTGCCTGGGACGGGGGGGGGTACGAGCAGTACTTC. It is translated as CAWDGGGYEQYF.

The V and J genes are TRBV7-2 and TRBJ2-5, with 11 bases lining up with TRBD2. Germline CDR1 and CDR2: SGHTA and FQGNSA. With 5 bases clipped from V and 2 bases from J, the junction kept 7 bases outside the gene matches. CDR3 length: 16 residues. CDR3 DNA sequence: TGTGCCAGCAGCCCCAGGGTAGCGGGGGGGCAAGAGACCCAGTACTTC. Residues: CASSPRVAGGQETQYF.

V usage is TRBV19 and J usage is TRBJ2-1, with unresolved D. The CDR3 has 14 residues. CDR1 LNHDA and CDR2 SQIVND come from the germline V gene (reference sequence). With 7 bases removed from V and 2 bases from J, the gap between germline ends came to 12 bases. CDR3: CASMGRVAYNEQFF. CDR3 sequence (DNA): TGTGCCAGTATGGGCAGAGTGGCCTACAATGAGCAGTTCTTC.

This chain links TRBV21-1 with TRBJ2-2; the table assigns TRBD1, which was not confirmed against the DNA. TRBV21-1 is given as a pseudogene. CDR3 length: 15 residues. CDR3 nucleotides: TGTGCCAGCAGCAAGCCAAGGGGGCTGGGCGGGGAGCTGTTTTTT. This gives the protein CASSKPRGLGGELFF.

The chain recombines TRBV5-6 with TRBJ2-7, with a weak D call TRBD2 (6 bases). Germline V gene sequence: CDR1 SGHDT, CDR2 YYEEEE. The CDR3 is 13 residues long. V lost 1 base and J 6 bases, leaving 11 bases between the germline ends. CDR3: CASSLTRGSEQYF. The CDR3 DNA is TGTGCCAGCAGCTTGACCCGGGGGAGCGAGCAGTACTTC.

The chain employs TRBV6-1 and TRBJ2-1, with 8 nucleotides matching TRBD1. Germline-derived CDR1 and CDR2 are MNHNS and SASEGT. CDR3 length equals 15 residues. Trimming took 4 bases from V and 5 from J; bases not matched to a gene: 7. The CDR3 DNA sequence: TGTGCCAGCAGTGTAAACAGGGGGTCCCACAATGAGCAGTTCTTC. Its protein product is CASSVNRGSHNEQFF.

The chain combines TRBV27 with TRBJ1-2; the D is unclear. Germline V gene lookup returns CDR1 MNHEY and CDR2 SMNVEV (reference sequence). The V end lost 3 bases, the J end lost 2 bases, and 7 bases lay between the germline ends. The CDR3 has 13 residues. The CDR3 DNA is TGTGCCAGCAGTTTTAGGGAGAACTATGGCTACACCTTC. Residues: CASSFRENYGYTF.

V is TRBV5-1 and J is TRBJ1-4, with 9 positions matching TRBD1. This CDR3 is 14 amino acids long. J lost 8 bases, V lost 4 bases, and 6 bases had no gene match. In germline, CDR1 is SGHRS, CDR2 YFSETQ. This CDR3 reads CASSQGQGYEKLFF. CDR3 sequence (DNA): TGCGCCAGCAGCCAGGGACAGGGATACGAAAAACTGTTTTTT.